The rows below give T cell receptor beta chains drawn from one sample of a study of graft-versus-host responses after intestinal transplantation. Clones were sequenced by immunoSEQ multiplex PCR, and TCRdb holds only the in-frame ones, with some missing. The repertoire holds more than 50,000 clones, with about 90% as singletons. Sequences were derived from PBMCs, sampled roughly 660 days after intestinal transplant. Receptors were obtained from a human patient who received an intestinal transplant, so some T cells may come from the graft donor. The CDR3 runs from the conserved cysteine through the conserved F or W. The D gene is left open where the match is weak. Clone size appears in some rows only: once, few, many, or a class for an expanded clone.

once,15,TRBV10-3,TRBJ1-3,.,TGTGCCATCAGTGACGGGGTAAGCTCTGGAAACACCATATATTTT,CAISDGVSSGNTIYF
.,15,TRBV11-2,TRBJ2-7,.,TGTGCCAGCAGCCCCACCCACGGGGGCTCCTACGAGCAGTACTTC,CASSPTHGGSYEQYF
.,14,TRBV27,TRBJ1-1,.,TGTGCCAGCAGTTCTATAGGGGGGGACACTGAAGCTTTCTTT,CASSSIGGDTEAFF
.,13,TRBV10-3,TRBJ1-2,TRBD1,TGTGCCATCCTGAATCCGAACAGGGGCCACTACACCTTC,CAILNPNRGHYTF
once,14,TRBV4-1,TRBJ2-1,TRBD1,TGCGCCAGCAGCCAAGGACAGGGGGCACGGGAGCAGTTCTTC,CASSQGQGAREQFF
few,14,TRBV10-1,TRBJ1-5,.,TGCGCCAGCAGTGAAGCGGGGCTAAATCAGCCCCAGCATTTT,CASSEAGLNQPQHF
.,14,TRBV28,TRBJ1-6,.,TGTGCCAGCAGTTTTGGGCGGATGAATTCACCCCTCCACTTT,CASSFGRMNSPLHF
.,17,TRBV2,TRBJ1-4,.,TGTGCCAGCAATGGGCGTTGGACAGATGCAACTAATGAAAAACTGTTTTTT,CASNGRWTDATNEKLFF
.,14,TRBV6-5,TRBJ2-2,TRBD1,TGTGCCAGCAGTTACAACAGGGGTCCCGGGGAGCTGTTTTTT,CASSYNRGPGELFF
.,15,TRBV6-5,TRBJ1-5,TRBD1,TGTGCCAGCAGTTACGATGGGACAGGACATCAGCCCCAGCATTTT,CASSYDGTGHQPQHF
.,14,TRBV19,TRBJ1-2,.,TGTGCCAGTAGTATTGGGCCGGTTTTCTATGGCTACACCTTC,CASSIGPVFYGYTF
.,17,TRBV6-1,TRBJ1-6,.,TGTGCCAGCAGTGAAGCGTGGGGGAGCTCCTATAATTCACCCCTCCACTTT,CASSEAWGSSYNSPLHF
.,18,TRBV21-1,TRBJ2-4,.,TGTGCCAGCAGCAAAGGCGACAGGGGGGGTCGGGCCAAAAACATTCAGTACTTC,CASSKGDRGGRAKNIQYF
.,14,TRBV5-4,TRBJ1-1,.,TGTGCCAGCAGCGGGACCTCTATCGCGACTGAAGCTTTCTTT,CASSGTSIATEAFF
.,14,TRBV18,TRBJ1-3,.,TGTGCCAGCTCACCTACAGACTATCGTGACACCATATATTTT,CASSPTDYRDTIYF
once,11,TRBV10-3,TRBJ1-2,.,TGTGCCACCGCTTCGGGCTATGGCTACACCTTC,CATASGYGYTF
.,15,TRBV21-1,TRBJ2-4,.,TGTGCCAGCATTAGGGGAGGGAAAGTCAAAAACATTCAGTACTTC,CASIRGGKVKNIQYF
.,15,TRBV2,TRBJ2-5,TRBD1,TGTGCCAGCAGCGGATGGACAGGCGGCCAAGAGACCCAGTACTTC,CASSGWTGGQETQYF
.,13,TRBV19,TRBJ1-5,.,TGTGCCATAGGCGGGGCAGGAAATCAGCCCCAGCATTTT,CAIGGAGNQPQHF
once,15,TRBV2,TRBJ2-7,TRBD2,TGTGCCAGCAGGGCCACTAGCGGGGGGGCGCTCGAGCAGTACTTC,CASRATSGGALEQYF
.,14,TRBV9,TRBJ1-6,.,TGTGCCAGCAGCGTAGATGGGGAAAATTCACCCCTCCACTTT,CASSVDGENSPLHF
.,13,TRBV6-1,TRBJ1-5,.,TGTGCCACCCTAGAATATAGCAATCAGCCCCAGCATTTT,CATLEYSNQPQHF
.,18,TRBV23-1,TRBJ2-7,TRBD2,TGCGCCAGCAGTCCCACCGGGACTAGCGGGGGGGTTTTACACGAGCAGTACTTC,CASSPTGTSGGVLHEQYF
.,16,TRBV7-6,TRBJ2-2,TRBD1,TGTGCCAGCAGCCTACCTCGGGACAGCTACACCGGGGAGCTGTTTTTT,CASSLPRDSYTGELFF
.,12,TRBV30,TRBJ1-2,.,TGTGCCTGGAGTGTACCCGTCTCTGGCTACACCTTC,CAWSVPVSGYTF
.,13,TRBV27,TRBJ1-1,.,TGTGCCAGCAGTTTAAGCCAGGGAACTGAAGCTTTCTTT,CASSLSQGTEAFF
.,16,TRBV7-2,TRBJ2-3,TRBD1,TGTGCCAGCAGCCCCCCGGGACAGGTGGGAACAGATACGCAGTATTTT,CASSPPGQVGTDTQYF
.,14,TRBV4-1,TRBJ2-2,.,TGCGCCAGCAGCCGCTCCGCCCCAGCCGGGGAGCTGTTTTTT,CASSRSAPAGELFF
.,11,TRBV18,TRBJ2-5,.,TGTGCCAGCTCACCGGGAGAGACCCAGTACTTC,CASSPGETQYF
.,13,TRBV5-5,TRBJ1-1,.,TGTGCCGTGCGAAGCTCCATGAACACTGAAGCTTTCTTT,CAVRSSMNTEAFF
.,15,TRBV5-1,TRBJ2-7,TRBD2,TGCGCCAGCAGCTTCTTAGGGACTAACTCCTACGAGCAGTACTTC,CASSFLGTNSYEQYF
.,15,TRBV6-6,TRBJ2-7,TRBD1,TGTGCCAGCAGCCGAACAGGGGGCCCTTCCTACGAGCAGTACTTC,CASSRTGGPSYEQYF
.,17,TRBV19,TRBJ1-1,TRBD1,TGTGCCAGTAGTATAGATCGGGGGGGACAGGCGAACACTGAAGCTTTCTTT,CASSIDRGGQANTEAFF
.,15,TRBV6-5,TRBJ2-5,TRBD1,TGTGCCAGCAGTTACTCAGGGGGCGGTTCGGAGACCCAGTACTTC,CASSYSGGGSETQYF
.,15,TRBV7-2,TRBJ2-5,TRBD1,TGTGCCAGCAGCGCACAGGGGGCGAAGCAAGAGACCCAGTACTTC,CASSAQGAKQETQYF
.,13,TRBV6-1,TRBJ2-7,.,TGTGCCAGCAGTGAACGAGTCAGCTCCGAGCAGTACTTC,CASSERVSSEQYF
once,20,TRBV5-1,TRBJ2-5,.,TGCGCCAGCAGCTTGGCGACCTCCAGGCGGGGCCCTCCGAGACAAGAGACCCAGTACTTC,CASSLATSRRGPPRQETQYF
.,15,TRBV7-8,TRBJ1-6,TRBD1,TGTGCCAGCAGCTTAGGGGGGACAGCTAATTCACCCCTCCACTTT,CASSLGGTANSPLHF
.,17,TRBV21-1,TRBJ2-5,.,TGTGCCAGCAGCAAAGACAGAGAGTCGGCCGTACAAGAGACCCAGTACTTC,CASSKDRESAVQETQYF
.,14,TRBV5-1,TRBJ1-2,.,TGCGCCAGCAGCTTGGAAGGACGGACCTATGGCTACACCTTC,CASSLEGRTYGYTF
.,14,TRBV7-9,TRBJ2-7,TRBD1,TGTGCCAGCAGCTTACAGGGGGCCCCCTACGAGCAGTACTTC,CASSLQGAPYEQYF
.,14,TRBV11-1,TRBJ1-1,.,TGTGCCAGCAGCTTAAACGGAATGAACACTGAAGCTTTCTTT,CASSLNGMNTEAFF
.,14,TRBV5-4,TRBJ1-2,TRBD1,TGTGCCAGCAGCCAATTGACGACGGGACAGCACTACACCTTC,CASSQLTTGQHYTF
.,12,TRBV30,TRBJ2-1,.,TGTGCCTGGAGTGTTCGTCTGAATGAGCAGTTCTTC,CAWSVRLNEQFF
once,17,TRBV4-2,TRBJ2-1,TRBD2,TGTGCCAGCAGCCAAGTCCGCTGGACTAGCGGGGGCCATGAGCAGTTCTTC,CASSQVRWTSGGHEQFF
.,17,TRBV21-1,TRBJ2-7,.,TGTGCCAGCAGCAAATCCGGGACCGACAGGTGGTCCTACGAGCAGTACTTC,CASSKSGTDRWSYEQYF
.,10,TRBV7-9,TRBJ1-4,.,TGTGCCGGCGATAATGAAAAACTGTTTTTT,CAGDNEKLFF
.,14,TRBV19,TRBJ2-7,.,TGTGCCACTACACCGCGACTAGGAGCGTACGAGCAGTACTTC,CATTPRLGAYEQYF
few,14,TRBV5-4,TRBJ2-5,.,TGTGCCAGCAGCTCGCTCGGGGGACAGGAGACCCAGTACTTC,CASSSLGGQETQYF
once,14,TRBV5-5,TRBJ1-6,.,TGTGCCAGCAGGCTGACAACGTTGAATTCACCCCTCCACTTT,CASRLTTLNSPLHF
.,17,TRBV7-6,TRBJ1-4,.,TGTGCCAGCAGCTTAGGAAGTAGCGCAGGGACTAATGAAAAACTGTTTTTT,CASSLGSSAGTNEKLFF
.,17,TRBV6-1,TRBJ1-2,TRBD1,TGTGCCAGCAGTGGTGGACAGGGAGTTTCGGGGGCATATGGCTACACCTTC,CASSGGQGVSGAYGYTF
few,14,TRBV2,TRBJ2-2,.,TGTGCCAGCAGGTTACAGGGTAACACCGGGGAGCTGTTTTTT,CASRLQGNTGELFF
.,14,TRBV19,TRBJ1-5,TRBD1,TGTGCCAGTAGAGACAGGGTGGGAAATCAGCCCCAGCATTTT,CASRDRVGNQPQHF
.,13,TRBV25-1,TRBJ2-5,.,TGTGCCAGCAGTGTATCTAACCGAGAGACCCAGTACTTC,CASSVSNRETQYF
.,15,TRBV6-4,TRBJ2-3,TRBD2,TGTGCCAGCAGTGACTCGCGGGGGGGCGGAGATACGCAGTATTTT,CASSDSRGGGDTQYF
few,13,TRBV15,TRBJ2-2,.,TGTGCCACCAGCAGAGATCTAACCGGGGAGCTGTTTTTT,CATSRDLTGELFF
.,12,TRBV28,TRBJ2-5,.,TGTGCCAGCAGTTTCCCCCCGGAGACCCAGTACTTC,CASSFPPETQYF